The 28 T cell receptor beta chains below come from one sample, sequenced in a study of blood T cell repertoires in COVID-19. The method was immunoSEQ multiplex PCR; TCRdb's version includes in-frame clones alone and lacks a portion of them. The table records fewer than 150,000 clones, more than 75% of them present only once. The sequenced material came from peripheral blood. The receptors were sampled from a woman between 45 and 60 years old who had recovered from COVID-19.

The chain recombines TRBV11-2 with TRBJ2-1; 7 bases are a match to TRBD2. Trimming cost V 1 base and J 0 bases; bases outside gene matches: 3. Germline CDR1 is SGHAT and CDR2 is FQNNGV. This CDR3 region has 16 residues. The CDR3 DNA reads TGTGCCAGCAGCTTAGCGCGGGGGATCTCCTACAATGAGCAGTTCTTC. This translates into CASSLARGISYNEQFF.

This sequence joins TRBV27 and TRBJ2-6; D is ambiguous. This CDR3 comprises 14 residues. Germline V gene lookup returns CDR1 MNHEY and CDR2 SMNVEV (reference sequence). V was cut by 2 bases and J by 0 bases, with 2 bases left in between. The CDR3 coding sequence is TGTGCCAGCAGTTTACTCTCTGGGGCCAACGTCCTGACTTTC. Residues: CASSLLSGANVLTF.

The rearrangement uses TRBV11-1 and TRBJ2-5; 10 bases map to TRBD2. Germline V gives CDR1 SGHAT, CDR2 FQDESV (reference sequence). The CDR3 extends over 16 amino acids. V was pared by 4 bases and J by 3 bases, with 8 bases of the junction left unmatched. The chain's CDR3 is CASSWGIAGGEETQYF. The CDR3 bases are TGTGCCAGCAGCTGGGGGATAGCGGGGGGCGAAGAGACCCAGTACTTC. The full variable domain, with the rest looked up from reference TRBV11-1 and TRBJ2-5, is EAEVAQSPRYKITEKSQAVAFWCDPISGHATLYWYRQILGQGPELLVQFQDESVVDDSQLPKDRFSAERLKGVDSTLKIQPAELGDSAMYLCASSWGIAGGEETQYFGPGTRLLVL.

This chain links TRBV5-1 with TRBJ2-7, with 7 bases fitting TRBD2. Looked up from germline, CDR1 is SGHRS and CDR2 is YFSETQ. The CDR3 consists of 17 residues. Unmatched junction bases numbered 14, after V lost 1 base and J lost 4 bases. The CDR3 sequence is CASSLWSEGLNVYEQYF. CDR3 in DNA: TGCGCCAGCAGCTTGTGGTCTGAGGGACTAAACGTATACGAGCAGTACTTC.

The chain uses TRBV7-8 and TRBJ2-7; tentative D call: TRBD1 (5 bases). Germline V gives CDR1 SGHVS, CDR2 FQNEAQ. V was clipped by 1 base and J by 5 bases, with 15 bases between them. There are 15 residues in the CDR3. CDR3 in amino acids: CASSLGRWGRDEQYF. Here the CDR3 DNA reads TGTGCCAGCAGCTTAGGGCGTTGGGGCCGCGACGAGCAGTACTTC.

This chain uses TRBV5-1 with TRBJ2-2, with 11 bases identical to TRBD2. V shed 2 bases, J shed 2 bases, and the junction held 5 bases outside the gene matches. CDR1 is SGHRS, CDR2 YFSETQ, per germline. There are 17 residues in the CDR3. DNA for the CDR3: TGCGCCAGCAGCTTAAGAGGGACTAGCGGAAACACCGGGGAGCTGTTTTTT. Encoded protein: CASSLRGTSGNTGELFF.

V gene TRBV5-1 combines with J gene TRBJ2-5, with TRBD2 matching 9 bases. V dropped 4 bases and J dropped 1; count of bases not matched to a gene: 5. CDR3 length: 15 residues. CDR1 SGHRS and CDR2 YFSETQ come from the germline V gene. CDR3 nucleotides: TGCGCCAGCAGCCAGGCTAGCGGGGTCCAAGAGACCCAGTACTTC. Translated, it gives CASSQASGVQETQYF. Full variable domain (rest looked up from reference TRBV5-1 and TRBJ2-5): KAGVTQTPRYLIKTRGQQVTLSCSPISGHRSVSWYQQTPGQGLQFLFEYFSETQRNKGNFPGRFSGRQFSNSRSEMNVSTLELGDSALYLCASSQASGVQETQYFGPGTRLLVL.

Turning to this clone: This same CDR3 is encoded by further DNA sequences in the sample. The J gene is TRBJ2-2, the V gene TRBV28; tentative D call: TRBD2 (5 bases). Per germline, CDR1 MDHEN and CDR2 SYDVKM. V was clipped by 3 bases and J by 0 bases, with 8 bases between them. This CDR3 spans 15 amino acids. The CDR3 sequence is CASSLSGANTGELFF. The DNA of the CDR3 is TGTGCCAGCAGTTTGTCCGGGGCGAACACCGGGGAGCTGTTTTTT.

The genes are TRBV14 and TRBJ2-7; perhaps TRBD2 as D (6 bases). The V and J ends lost 4 bases and 7 bases respectively, with 23 bases between them. Germline V gives CDR1 SGHDN, CDR2 FVKESK. CDR3 length: 16 residues. The CDR3 reads CASSPRRREDSREQYF. The CDR3 bases are TGTGCCAGCAGCCCTCGGAGGAGGGAGGATAGTCGGGAGCAGTACTTC.

This clone is a singleton in its sample. The rearrangement links TRBV28 to TRBJ1-1; 7 nucleotides agree with TRBD1. Germline values: CDR1 MDHEN, CDR2 SYDVKM. The CDR3 runs to 14 residues. The V and J ends lost 3 bases and 8 bases, in that order; junction bases with no gene match: 9. This CDR3 reads CASSFPAGGGEAFF. The CDR3 nucleotides read TGTGCCAGCAGTTTTCCTGCAGGGGGTGGCGAAGCTTTCTTT.

The chain combines TRBV7-2 with TRBJ2-7; tentative D call: TRBD2 (6 bases). The V gene's germline CDR1 is SGHTA and CDR2 FQGNSA. Trimming removed 1 base from V and 6 bases from J, with 13 bases in between. The CDR3 contains 14 residues. The CDR3, as DNA: TGTGCCAGCAGCTTAGTTGGGGGGACGGGCGAGCAGTACTTC. Translating it yields CASSLVGGTGEQYF.

This sequence joins TRBV19 and TRBJ1-3, with no clear D. In germline, CDR1 is LNHDA, CDR2 SQIVND (reference sequence). V was trimmed by 1 base and J by 0 bases, leaving 13 bases between them. The CDR3 spans 17 residues. The DNA of the CDR3 is TGTGCCAGTAGTATAGGGAATCGGGGAAACTCTGGAAACACCATATATTTT. As protein: CASSIGNRGNSGNTIYF.

A note on this clone: Other DNA sequences of this sample code for an identical CDR3. J is TRBJ2-7 and V is TRBV3-1 (or the pseudogene TRBV3-2); 9 positions agree with TRBD1. CDR3 length equals 14 residues. Per germline, CDR1 LGHDT and CDR2 YNNKEL (reference sequence). V lost 1 base and J lost 2; bases outside the gene matches: 0. The DNA for the CDR3 is TGTGCCAGCAGCCAAGGGACAGGGGCCTACGAGCAGTACTTC. Residues: CASSQGTGAYEQYF.

V is TRBV29-1 and J is TRBJ1-1, with 7 bases lining up with TRBD1. Germline V gene data show CDR1 as SQVTM and CDR2 as ANQGSEA. J gave up 6 bases and V 6 bases, and 4 bases lay outside the gene matches. This CDR3 comprises 11 residues. The CDR3 coding sequence is TGCAGCGTAGGACAGGCATCTGAAGCTTTCTTT. Residues: CSVGQASEAFF.

This chain connects TRBV27 to TRBJ2-1; 9 bases line up with TRBD2. Germline CDR1 and CDR2: MNHEY and SMNVEV (reference sequence). V shed 4 bases and J 7 bases; nucleotides not matched to a gene: 14. The CDR3 is made up of 17 amino acids. The CDR3 loop reads CASSSLRAGGQRNEQFF. In DNA form, the CDR3 reads TGTGCCAGCAGTTCCCTCAGGGCGGGAGGGCAGAGAAATGAGCAGTTCTTC.

V and J are TRBV7-8 and TRBJ2-7, with D perhaps TRBD2 (6 bases). V shed 1 base and J shed 0 bases, with 13 bases lying between them. Germline V lookup: CDR1 SGHVS, CDR2 FQNEAQ. The CDR3 contains 16 residues. The CDR3 loop reads CASSLVGQGGSYEQYF. The CDR3 DNA sequence: TGTGCCAGCAGCTTAGTCGGGCAGGGAGGCTCCTACGAGCAGTACTTC.

The chain employs TRBV27 and TRBJ1-4; D is possibly TRBD1 (6 bases). There are 16 residues in the CDR3. V was pared by 6 bases and J by 0 bases, with 14 bases between. Germline-derived CDR1 and CDR2 are MNHEY and SMNVEV (reference sequence). CDR3 in amino acids: CASRRTPGATNEKLFF. CDR3 nucleotide sequence: TGTGCCAGCAGACGGACCCCAGGGGCAACTAATGAAAAACTGTTTTTT.

The chain joins TRBV6-1 to TRBJ2-7; 9 nucleotides align to TRBD1. This CDR3 contains 17 residues. The junction had 10 bases not matched to a gene; V was cut back by 2 bases and J by 2 bases. Germline V gives CDR1 MNHNS, CDR2 SASEGT. CDR3 protein: CASSEKRGTGRTYEQYF. The CDR3, as DNA: TGTGCCAGCAGTGAAAAGAGGGGGACAGGGAGGACCTACGAGCAGTACTTC.

V gene TRBV6-5 combines with J gene TRBJ1-6, with D possibly TRBD1 on 6 matching bases. Germline V gives CDR1 MNHEY, CDR2 SVGAGI. The CDR3 is made up of 13 amino acids. V lost 2 bases, J lost 12 bases, and 11 bases lay in between. Here the CDR3 reads CASSYGGGQPLHF. In nucleotides, the CDR3 is TGTGCCAGCAGTTACGGGGGCGGTCAACCCCTCCACTTT.

The J gene is TRBJ2-3, the V gene TRBV9; TRBD1 might be the D (6 bases). Between the trimmed V and J ends, which lost 0 bases and 4 bases, there was a span of 9 bases. Germline CDR1 reads SGDLS; CDR2 reads YYNGEE. The CDR3 spans 14 residues. The DNA of the CDR3 is TGTGCCAGCAGCGTAGGGACAGCCCCAGATACGCAGTATTTT. Its translation is CASSVGTAPDTQYF.

This chain links TRBV6-2 or TRBV6-3 with TRBJ2-2; D not certain. V was clipped by 4 bases and J by 2 bases, with 11 bases between them. The CDR3 runs 15 residues. Germline V gene sequence: CDR1 MNHEY, CDR2 SVGEGT. DNA of the CDR3: TGTGCCAGCAGTTTACTCATCTATAACACCGGGGAGCTGTTTTTT. Translation: CASSLLIYNTGELFF.

The V gene is TRBV28, the J gene TRBJ2-7; D gene uncertain. This CDR3 spans 12 amino acids. V was trimmed by 4 bases and J by 7 bases, leaving 11 bases between them. Germline values: CDR1 MDHEN, CDR2 SYDVKM. CDR3 sequence reads: CASSSDLREQYF. CDR3 in DNA: TGTGCCAGCAGTTCCGACCTGAGGGAGCAGTACTTC.

V gene TRBV7-2 combines with J gene TRBJ1-5; maybe TRBD1 (5 bases). The germline gives CDR1 SGHTA, CDR2 FQGNSA. The CDR3 consists of 14 residues. The V end was cut by 5 bases, the J end by 2 bases, with 10 bases between. CDR3: CASSQSQGNQPQHF. In DNA, the CDR3 is TGTGCCAGCAGCCAATCACAGGGCAATCAGCCCCAGCATTTT.

The chain uses TRBV5-5 and TRBJ2-3; D is undetermined. Germline V gene data show CDR1 as SGHKS and CDR2 as YYEKEE (reference sequence). The CDR3 loop spans 14 amino acids. V lost 1 base and J 0 bases, leaving 6 bases between the germline ends. As DNA, the CDR3 is TGTGCCAGCAGCTTGTTTTCGAGCACAGATACGCAGTATTTT. Protein product: CASSLFSSTDTQYF. The full variable domain, with the rest looked up from reference TRBV5-5 and TRBJ2-3, is DAGVTQSPTHLIKTRGQQVTLRCSPISGHKSVSWYQQVLGQGPQFIFQYYEKEERGRGNFPDRFSARQFPNYSSELNVNALLLGDSALYLCASSLFSSTDTQYFGPGTRLTVL.

V usage is TRBV7-6 and J usage is TRBJ1-2, with 8 bases aligning to TRBD1. V gave up 2 bases and J gave up 6 bases; unmatched junction bases: 11. The CDR3 totals 16 residues. Germline CDR1 reads SGHVS; CDR2 reads FNYEAQ. DNA of the CDR3: TGTGCCAGCAGCTTAAGGTCCGCAGGGGGCTCAGATGGCTACACCTTC. The encoded protein is CASSLRSAGGSDGYTF.

This CDR3 is CASSQGRVTNQPQHF. The DNA for the CDR3 is TGTGCCAGCAGCCAAGGGCGGGTTACCAATCAGCCCCAGCATTTT. The chain links TRBV3-1 (or the pseudogene TRBV3-2) to TRBJ1-5; the D is unclear. The CDR3 totals 15 residues. V was shortened by 1 base and J by 3 bases, with 10 bases between the two germline ends. Germline assignment: CDR1 LGHDT and CDR2 YNNKEL (reference sequence).

The chain employs TRBV7-6 and TRBJ2-1; D might be TRBD1 (6 bases). The CDR3 contains 15 residues. Trimming shortened V by 0 bases and J by 5 bases, and 11 bases separated the two germline ends. Germline V CDR1 and CDR2: SGHVS, FNYEAQ. CDR3 amino acids: CASSLAGTQNNEQFF. The CDR3 DNA sequence: TGTGCCAGCAGCTTAGCCGGGACACAAAACAATGAGCAGTTCTTC. The full variable domain, rest sourced from reference TRBV7-6 and TRBJ2-1, is GAGVSQSPRYKVTKRGQDVALRCDPISGHVSLYWYRQALGQGPEFLTYFNYEAQQDKSGLPNDRFSAERPEGSISTLTIQRTEQRDSAMYRCASSLAGTQNNEQFFGPGTRLTVL.

The chain carries TRBV28 and TRBJ1-2; possibly TRBD1 for D (6 bases). This CDR3 has 14 amino acids. Germline V gene data show CDR1 as MDHEN and CDR2 as SYDVKM. V lost 11 bases to trimming and J lost 4 bases, with 20 bases between them. CDR3 amino acids: CASSGGFHFYGYTF. The CDR3 coding sequence is TGTGCCTCATCTGGGGGCTTTCATTTCTATGGCTACACCTTC.